The entry below gives a single T cell receptor (beta chain) sequence along with its context. Its antigen remains unidentified. One base separates it from a far larger clone, so it is likely a read error. The data were obtained in a study of prognosis after radiotherapy for stage I lung cancer. Study overall: Patients with newly diagnosed primary stage I lung tumors numbered approximately 13, with roughly five others having oligometastatic NSCLC after surgical resection of the primary tumor. While several patients had squamous cell carcinoma tumors, the tumors of around twelve were adenocarcinoma. Study findings and constraints: The median unique TCR clone count dropped from approximately 10,000 to 7,000 after stereotactic body radiation therapy.

This CDR3 region has 13 residues. The germline gives CDR1 MRHNA, CDR2 SNTAGT. Genomic DNA provided the template from which TCR beta CDR3 was amplified by two-round multiplex PCR. Round-one PCR had primers specific to each TRBV and TRBJ gene. In TCRdb, the multiplex PCR reads were re-called with MiXCR into one record per CDR3 protein. Of about 16,000 distinct CDR3 sequences in the sample, 31% were seen once. This TCR was recovered from a donor of 50 years or more with non-small cell lung cancer. V is TRBV6-4 and J is TRBJ2-7, with D perhaps TRBD1 (5 bases). Sequenced material: PBMCs, taken before or after stereotactic body radiation therapy (not recorded which). Here the CDR3 reads CASSQTVYYDQYF. CDR3 nucleotide sequence: TGTGCCAGCAGTCAGACAGTTTACTACGATCAGTACTTC.